Below are 26 T cell receptor beta chains sequenced from a single sample in a study of T cell responses to AZD1222 COVID-19 vaccine. Libraries were prepared by immunoSEQ multiplex PCR; TCRdb keeps only in-frame clonotypes and omits some of them. The sample has fewer than 200,000 clones, around nine tenths seen once. The source was peripheral blood, collected 28 days after the second dose of the MenACWY control vaccine. These receptors all come from an adult who received the MenACWY meningococcal vaccine as a control.

This chain links TRBV6-5 with TRBJ1-4, with D hard to call. This CDR3 has 12 amino acids. Germline V gene data show CDR1 as MNHEY and CDR2 as SVGAGI. With 8 bases removed from V and 4 bases from J, the gap between germline ends came to 8 bases. The CDR3, as DNA: TGTGCCAGCGCCGATTATAATGAAAAACTGTTTTTT. This translates into CASADYNEKLFF.

This clone has just a few counts. The chain employs TRBV20-1 and TRBJ1-4; D unclear. This CDR3 region has 13 residues. V was trimmed by 3 bases and J by 7 bases, leaving 12 bases between them. Germline V lookup: CDR1 DFQATT, CDR2 SNEGSKA (reference sequence). The CDR3 spells CSASPGLGEKLFF. In nucleotides, the CDR3 is TGCAGTGCTAGTCCGGGTTTGGGTGAAAAACTGTTTTTT.

Only one count was recorded for this clone. The chain employs TRBV10-3 and TRBJ1-6; the D is unclear. Germline loops: CDR1 ENHRY, CDR2 SYGVKD. Trimming took off 8 bases at V and 0 bases at J, with 14 bases between the two ends. The CDR3 loop spans 16 amino acids. Here the CDR3 DNA reads TGTGCCATCGGCAGGACCGCGAGCTCCTATAATTCACCCCTCCACTTT. As protein: CAIGRTASSYNSPLHF.

This chain connects TRBV29-1 to TRBJ2-1, with 8 bases aligning to TRBD2. V dropped 4 bases and J dropped 2; count of bases not matched to a gene: 7. The CDR3 extends over 15 amino acids. Germline CDR1 and CDR2: SQVTM and ANQGSEA. The CDR3 DNA follows: TGCAGCGTTGTGGGCAGCGGGAGCGCCTACAATGAGCAGTTCTTC. This codes for CSVVGSGSAYNEQFF.

The J gene is TRBJ2-1, the V gene TRBV9; 9 bases match TRBD2. This CDR3 is built from 17 residues. In germline, CDR1 is SGDLS, CDR2 YYNGEE. Trimming cost V 4 bases and J 1 base; bases outside gene matches: 9. CDR3 loop: CASSPRLAESSYNEQFF. CDR3 nucleotide sequence: TGTGCCAGCAGCCCGAGACTAGCGGAGTCTTCCTACAATGAGCAGTTCTTC.

This chain links TRBV5-1 with TRBJ2-1; possibly TRBD2 for D (6 bases). The germline gives CDR1 SGHRS, CDR2 YFSETQ. V was pared by 0 bases and J by 9 bases, with 10 bases between. The CDR3 is 13 amino acids. As DNA, the CDR3 is TGCGCCAGCAGCTTGGCCGTGGAGGGTGAGCAGTTCTTC. Protein: CASSLAVEGEQFF. Looking up the rest from reference TRBV5-1 and TRBJ2-1 gives the full variable domain: KAGVTQTPRYLIKTRGQQVTLSCSPISGHRSVSWYQQTPGQGLQFLFEYFSETQRNKGNFPGRFSGRQFSNSRSEMNVSTLELGDSALYLCASSLAVEGEQFFGPGTRLTVL.

This sequence joins TRBV12-5 and TRBJ2-2, with 7 nucleotides matching TRBD2. The CDR3 has 14 amino acids. The germline V gene encodes CDR1 LGHNT and CDR2 FRNRAP. With 6 bases clipped from V and 4 bases from J, the junction kept 5 bases outside the gene matches. CDR3 nucleotide sequence: TGTGCTAGTGGGGAGGGACTACCCACCGGGGAGCTGTTTTTT. This gives the protein CASGEGLPTGELFF. Full variable domain (remainder filled in from reference TRBV12-5 and TRBJ2-2): DARVTQTPRHKVTEMGQEVTMRCQPILGHNTVFWYRQTMMQGLELLAYFRNRAPLDDSGMPKDRFSAEMPDATLATLKIQPSEPRDSAVYFCASGEGLPTGELFFGEGSRLTVL.

V and J are TRBV19 and TRBJ2-3, with unresolved D. The CDR3 is 14 amino acids. Germline V gives CDR1 LNHDA, CDR2 SQIVND (reference sequence). Trimming removed 11 bases from V and 1 base from J, with 16 bases in between. In DNA, the CDR3 is TGTGCCGCTCCCAGCCCTGAGGGCACAGATACGCAGTATTTT. The encoded protein is CAAPSPEGTDTQYF.

The chain joins TRBV9 to TRBJ2-1, with D tentatively TRBD2 (5 bases). Germline values: CDR1 SGDLS, CDR2 YYNGEE. V was pared by 1 base and J by 6 bases, with 14 bases between. The CDR3 runs to 15 residues. In DNA, the CDR3 is TGTGCCAGCAGCGTACTGCGGGTCCCTTCCAATGAGCAGTTCTTC. It encodes CASSVLRVPSNEQFF.

V usage is TRBV6-2 or TRBV6-3 and J usage is TRBJ2-2; 8 bases match TRBD1. This CDR3 region has 15 residues. CDR1 and CDR2 (germline): MNHEY, SVGEGT. V lost 5 bases, J lost 1 base, and 3 bases stayed unmatched. The DNA of the CDR3 is TGTGCCAGCAGTAGAGGGACAGGGAACACCGGGGAGCTGTTTTTT. Encoded protein: CASSRGTGNTGELFF.

This chain links TRBV2 with TRBJ1-5; D is unclear. The ends were cut back, 5 bases at V and 7 bases at J, with 12 bases in the middle. In germline, CDR1 is SNHLY, CDR2 FYNNEI. The CDR3 loop spans 13 amino acids. The CDR3, as DNA: TGTGCCAGCAGTCGACTGGTAGGACAGCCCCAGCATTTT. This gives the protein CASSRLVGQPQHF.

The chain is built from TRBV27 and TRBJ1-2, with 9 bases aligning to TRBD1. The CDR3 contains 18 residues. Germline lookup yields CDR1 MNHEY and CDR2 SMNVEV (reference sequence). The junction had 16 bases not matched to a gene; V was cut back by 5 bases and J by 3 bases. This CDR3 is CASSPGQGRVLGDYGYTF. The CDR3 DNA sequence: TGTGCCAGCAGTCCCGGACAGGGGAGGGTGTTAGGGGACTATGGCTACACCTTC.

This rearrangement joins TRBV28 to TRBJ1-2; D not certain. Germline V CDR1 and CDR2: MDHEN, SYDVKM. V was shortened by 3 bases and J by 7 bases, with 9 bases between the two germline ends. This CDR3 has 12 amino acids. CDR3 DNA: TGTGCCAGCAGTTTGATGGAGGCTGGCTACACCTTC. Translated, it gives CASSLMEAGYTF.

The table lists this clone with a count of one. The chain combines TRBV12-3 or TRBV12-4 with TRBJ1-1, with D possibly being TRBD1 (5 bases). This CDR3 is 12 amino acids long. V shed 5 bases and J shed 7 bases, with 11 bases lying between them. The CDR3 DNA is TGTGCCAGCAGTCACAGGCCCCGTGAAGCTTTCTTT. This translates into CASSHRPREAFF.

This clone came up once. The chain is built from TRBV7-2 and TRBJ2-3, with TRBD1 matching over 7 bases. Unmatched junction bases numbered 2, after V lost 3 bases and J lost 2 bases. In germline, CDR1 is SGHTA, CDR2 FQGNSA. This CDR3 contains 14 residues. Written as DNA, the CDR3 is TGTGCCAGCAGCTTGGACAGGCTCACAGATACGCAGTATTTT. This encodes CASSLDRLTDTQYF.

This clone was detected only a few times. The genes are TRBV9 and TRBJ2-1; D gene ambiguous. V dropped 1 base and J dropped 7 bases, with 9 bases sitting between them. CDR1 and CDR2 (germline): SGDLS, YYNGEE. CDR3 size: 13 residues. The CDR3 nucleotides are TGTGCCAGCAGCGTATTGGGTGAAAATGAGCAGTTCTTC. Protein product: CASSVLGENEQFF.

The V and J genes are TRBV5-1 and TRBJ1-3; no clear D gene. Germline V gives CDR1 SGHRS, CDR2 YFSETQ. The CDR3 consists of 15 residues. Trimming removed 0 bases from V and 0 bases from J, with 7 bases in between. CDR3 DNA sequence: TGCGCCAGCAGCTTGGGAAGTGCCTCTGGAAACACCATATATTTT. Translating gives CASSLGSASGNTIYF. The whole variable domain, remainder taken from reference TRBV5-1 and TRBJ1-3, is KAGVTQTPRYLIKTRGQQVTLSCSPISGHRSVSWYQQTPGQGLQFLFEYFSETQRNKGNFPGRFSGRQFSNSRSEMNVSTLELGDSALYLCASSLGSASGNTIYFGEGSWLTVV.

This chain joins TRBV6-2 or TRBV6-3 and TRBJ1-4, with D tentatively TRBD1 (6 bases). The CDR3 contains 16 residues. In germline, CDR1 is MNHEY, CDR2 SVGEGT. The V gene lost 2 bases and the J gene lost 7 bases, with 17 bases spanning the gap. CDR3 DNA sequence: TGTGCCAGCAGTTACGGGGGCGGGTTCGTTGTTGAAAAACTGTTTTTT. Protein sequence: CASSYGGGFVVEKLFF.

The DNA of the CDR3 is TGTGCCAGCAGTGATTTTACAGGAGGATCCTCTGGGGCCAACGTCCTGACTTTC. It yields the protein CASSDFTGGSSGANVLTF. V and J are TRBV25-1 and TRBJ2-6; D is possibly TRBD1 or TRBD2 (5 bases each). Germline V gives CDR1 MGHDK, CDR2 SYGVNS. This CDR3 is 18 amino acids long. The germline V and J ends were trimmed by 3 bases and 0 bases, with 15 bases remaining between them.

CDR3 in DNA: TGCAGCGTTGAAGCCCAGTGGCGGCCCGCCTACAATGAGCAGTTCTTC. Its protein product is CSVEAQWRPAYNEQFF. V and J are TRBV29-1 and TRBJ2-1; D is unclear. Germline CDR1 is SQVTM and CDR2 is ANQGSEA. Trimming pared 1 base from V and 2 bases from J, leaving 15 bases between. This CDR3 has 16 amino acids.

The chain combines TRBV19 with TRBJ2-7, with D maybe TRBD2 (6 bases). CDR3 length equals 12 residues. The ends were cut back, 3 bases at V and 3 bases at J, with 6 bases in the middle. Germline V gene sequence: CDR1 LNHDA, CDR2 SQIVND (reference sequence). Here the CDR3 reads CASSIGGYEQYF. The CDR3 DNA follows: TGTGCCAGTAGTATCGGGGGCTACGAGCAGTACTTC.

The chain uses TRBV11-2 and TRBJ1-3; D is ambiguous. The CDR3 has 14 amino acids. Germline lookup yields CDR1 SGHAT and CDR2 FQNNGV. The V end lost 0 bases, the J end lost 4 bases, and 7 bases lay between the germline ends. CDR3 DNA: TGTGCCAGCAGCTTAGAAATTTCGGGAAACACCATATATTTT. Encoded protein: CASSLEISGNTIYF.

This clone appeared a single time. The CDR3 DNA sequence: TGTGCCAGCAGTTACCTAGGGGGGTCACTTGATCAGCCCCAGCATTTT. As protein: CASSYLGGSLDQPQHF. The rearrangement uses TRBV28 and TRBJ1-5; D might be TRBD1 (6 bases). V was trimmed by 4 bases and J by 5 bases, leaving 18 bases between them. The CDR3 loop spans 16 amino acids. The germline CDR1 and CDR2 sequences are MDHEN and SYDVKM.

The rearrangement uses TRBV3-1 (or the pseudogene TRBV3-2) and TRBJ2-1; the D is unclear. V gave up 0 bases and J gave up 9 bases, with 9 bases separating them. The germline V gene encodes CDR1 LGHDT and CDR2 YNNKEL (reference sequence). This CDR3 comprises 13 residues. The CDR3 bases are TGTGCCAGCAGCCAAGATAACGGCGGTGAGCAGTTCTTC. Translated: CASSQDNGGEQFF.

The J gene is TRBJ2-2, the V gene TRBV11-3; unclear D gene. CDR1 and CDR2 from the germline V gene are SGHNT and YENEEA. The CDR3 loop spans 12 amino acids. V lost 6 bases, J lost 3 bases, and 5 bases lay in between. CDR3 coding DNA: TGTGCCAGCAGTGAGCACACCGGGGAGCTGTTTTTT. Translating gives CASSEHTGELFF.

This chain connects TRBV29-1 to TRBJ1-2, with D possibly being TRBD1 (5 bases). In germline, CDR1 is SQVTM, CDR2 ANQGSEA. The CDR3 length is 14 residues. V was shortened by 3 bases and J by 8 bases, with 19 bases between the two germline ends. The CDR3: CSVDRDPGLEGYTF. The CDR3, as DNA: TGCAGCGTTGATAGAGACCCGGGACTGGAAGGCTACACCTTC.